This is a list of T cell receptor beta chains from one sample in a study of T cell responses to AZD1222 COVID-19 vaccine. Data came from immunoSEQ multiplex PCR; TCRdb stores just in-frame clones and leaves some out. The sample has about 69,000 clones, around four fifths seen once. Here the sequenced sample was peripheral blood, taken 28 days after the second AZD1222 dose. All receptors come from an adult who received the AZD1222 COVID-19 vaccine. Each CDR3 is given with its conserved first and last residue. D genes are given only for firm matches. The size field is filled for only some rows; it gives once, few, many or a size class.

d_call	v_call	cdr3_length	j_call	clone_size	cdr3_aa	cdr3_nt
NA	TRBV6-5	12	TRBJ2-1	NA	CASRTPYNEQFF	TGTGCCAGCAGGACGCCTTACAATGAGCAGTTCTTC
NA	TRBV5-1	13	TRBJ1-2	NA	CASSLVPQDGYTF	TGCGCCAGCAGCTTGGTCCCCCAAGACGGCTACACCTTC
NA	TRBV5-1	11	TRBJ2-3	NA	CASSLGTPQYF	TGCGCCAGCAGCCTGGGGACTCCGCAGTATTTT
TRBD1	TRBV7-6	15	TRBJ1-4	NA	CASSLTGTGGEKLFF	TGTGCCAGCAGCTTAACCGGGACAGGGGGAGAAAAACTGTTTTTT
TRBD1	TRBV6-1	16	TRBJ1-2	NA	CASSERGQGEGYGYTF	TGTGCCAGCAGTGAGAGAGGACAGGGGGAGGGCTATGGCTACACCTTC
TRBD1	TRBV30	15	TRBJ2-4	NA	CAWSVGATGGNIQYF	TGTGCCTGGAGTGTAGGCGCGACAGGGGGAAACATTCAGTACTTC
NA	TRBV2	12	TRBJ1-2	NA	CASSVTQGGYTF	TGTGCCAGCAGTGTAACTCAGGGCGGCTACACCTTC
TRBD1	TRBV6-1	17	TRBJ2-1	NA	CASSGYRDRGVVNEQFF	TGTGCCAGCAGTGGGTACCGGGACAGGGGGGTCGTGAATGAGCAGTTCTTC
NA	TRBV3-1/TRBV3-2	13	TRBJ2-7	once	CASSQGQYLEQYF	TGTGCCAGCAGCCAAGGCCAGTACCTCGAGCAGTACTTC
TRBD1	TRBV6-5	15	TRBJ1-3	many	CASRYTGGSGNTIYF	TGTGCCAGCAGATACACAGGGGGCTCGGGAAACACCATATATTTT
NA	TRBV2	14	TRBJ1-2	NA	CASSEVNILLGYTF	TGTGCCAGCAGTGAAGTTAACATCCTACTTGGCTACACCTTC
NA	TRBV5-1	14	TRBJ1-1	NA	CASSLAGMNTEAFF	TGCGCCAGCAGCTTAGCAGGAATGAACACTGAAGCTTTCTTT
NA	TRBV24-1	15	TRBJ1-6	NA	CATNPGTIYNSPLHF	TGTGCCACCAATCCCGGGACCATCTATAATTCACCCCTCCACTTT
TRBD1	TRBV27	14	TRBJ1-1	NA	CASRGQGANTEAFF	TGTGCCAGCAGGGGACAGGGGGCGAACACTGAAGCTTTCTTT
NA	TRBV10-2	15	TRBJ2-2	NA	CDTGYVRSNTGELFF	TGCGATACCGGCTACGTGCGGTCGAACACCGGGGAGCTGTTTTTT
NA	TRBV6-5	13	TRBJ2-7	NA	CASSRTDSYEQYF	TGTGCCAGCAGTAGGACAGACTCCTACGAGCAGTACTTC
TRBD1	TRBV5-1	13	TRBJ1-1	NA	CASGQGAHTEAFF	TGCGCCAGCGGACAGGGGGCTCACACTGAAGCTTTCTTT
NA	TRBV30	11	TRBJ1-2	once	CAWSVGYGYTF	TGTGCCTGGAGTGTGGGCTATGGCTACACCTTC
TRBD1	TRBV4-2	16	TRBJ2-1	NA	CASSQVPGQGVNEQFF	TGTGCCAGCAGCCAAGTACCGGGACAGGGTGTGAATGAGCAGTTCTTC
NA	TRBV1	16	TRBJ2-1	NA	CTSSPGVRGPYNEQFF	TGCACCAGCAGCCCAGGAGTGCGTGGACCCTACAATGAGCAGTTCTTC
NA	TRBV5-1	12	TRBJ2-1	NA	CASTRQDNEQFF	TGCGCCAGCACCAGACAAGACAATGAGCAGTTCTTC
NA	TRBV19	16	TRBJ1-6	NA	CASSPDWSSYNSPLHF	TGTGCCAGTAGTCCGGACTGGAGCTCCTATAATTCACCCCTCCACTTT
NA	TRBV5-1	18	TRBJ2-1	NA	CASSFPNTSGPGYNEQFF	TGCGCCAGCAGCTTCCCAAATACAAGCGGGCCCGGGTACAATGAGCAGTTCTTC
NA	TRBV10-3	13	TRBJ1-1	NA	CAISGKVNTEAFF	TGTGCCATCAGTGGTAAGGTGAACACTGAAGCTTTCTTT
NA	TRBV9	14	TRBJ1-6	many	CASSQQGYDSPLHF	TGTGCCAGCAGCCAACAGGGATATGATTCACCCCTCCACTTT
TRBD1	TRBV5-1	16	TRBJ1-1	NA	CASSWGDRAGNTEAFF	TGCGCCAGCAGCTGGGGGGACAGGGCAGGGAACACTGAAGCTTTCTTT
NA	TRBV15	13	TRBJ2-7	NA	CATSRDSDYEQYF	TGTGCCACCAGCAGAGATTCTGACTACGAGCAGTACTTC
NA	TRBV2	15	TRBJ1-4	NA	CASSSFVGVNEKLFF	TGTGCCAGCAGTTCCTTCGTTGGGGTTAATGAAAAACTGTTTTTT
NA	TRBV6-2/TRBV6-3	11	TRBJ1-2	NA	CASSYSAGYTF	TGTGCCAGCAGTTACTCGGCTGGCTACACCTTC
NA	TRBV7-2	13	TRBJ1-2	NA	CASTQGGVGGYTF	TGTGCCAGCACCCAAGGGGGGGTAGGGGGCTACACCTTC
NA	TRBV10-3	16	TRBJ1-5	NA	CAISSSGGGGNQPQHF	TGTGCCATCAGTTCCTCGGGGGGAGGGGGCAATCAGCCCCAGCATTTT